The 29 T cell receptor beta chains listed next were all sequenced from one sample in a study of T cell repertoires in cytomegalovirus infection. TCRdb reprocessed the reads via MiXCR and lists one record per CDR3 protein. The table has 510,000 or so distinct CDR3 sequences, approximately 25% seen once; the top ten hold 13%. Sequencing input: PBMCs. These receptors came from a human donor in good health (CMV status not recorded). Some clones in this sample may be carry-over from other donors' samples.

The chain uses TRBV9 and TRBJ1-4, with D possibly TRBD1 on 5 matching bases. With 2 bases removed from V and 6 bases from J, the gap between germline ends came to 11 bases. The CDR3 contains 14 residues. Germline V gene data show CDR1 as SGDLS and CDR2 as YYNGEE. The CDR3, as DNA: TGTGCCAGCAGCGTCGGGGGTGGTGATGAAAAACTGTTTTTT. This encodes CASSVGGGDEKLFF.

This clonotype was found many times. This chain links TRBV7-2 with TRBJ1-1; D gene unclear. Germline-derived CDR1 and CDR2 are SGHTA and FQGNSA. The CDR3 has 13 residues. Trimming stripped 4 bases from V and 0 bases from J, with 6 bases between. CDR3 DNA: TGTGCCAGCAGCTCGGACGTGAACACTGAAGCTTTCTTT. Translating gives CASSSDVNTEAFF.

The chain has TRBV19 and TRBJ1-2; 9 positions agree with TRBD1. Germline trimming cut 11 bases from V and 4 bases from J; bases unmatched to any gene: 17. The CDR3 is 16 amino acids. Germline-derived CDR1 and CDR2 are LNHDA and SQIVND (reference sequence). In DNA, the CDR3 is TGTGCCGTGGCAGGGACAGGGTTTGATCAAGTCTATGGCTACACCTTC. Translating gives CAVAGTGFDQVYGYTF.

This CDR3 is CASSFRSTGIGNEQFF. The CDR3 nucleotides are TGTGCCAGCAGCTTCCGGAGCACAGGGATCGGGAATGAGCAGTTCTTC. The V call is TRBV7-2, the J call TRBJ2-1, with D possibly TRBD1 on 6 matching bases. Germline V gene lookup returns CDR1 SGHTA and CDR2 FQGNSA. CDR3 size: 16 residues. Trimming removed 3 bases at V and 7 bases at J, with 19 bases between.

This chain joins TRBV27 and TRBJ2-7; D is perhaps TRBD1 or TRBD2 (6 bases each). Germline CDR1 reads MNHEY; CDR2 reads SMNVEV (reference sequence). Trimming left V 4 bases short and J 1 base short, with 11 bases between. This CDR3 is 14 amino acids long. This chain's CDR3 is CASSYKGGSYEQYF. For the CDR3, the DNA is TGTGCCAGCAGTTACAAGGGGGGTTCCTACGAGCAGTACTTC.

The rearrangement uses TRBV4-1 and TRBJ2-7, with 9 nucleotides matching TRBD2. This CDR3 has 15 amino acids. CDR1 is MGHRA, CDR2 YSYEKL, per germline. V shed 0 bases, J shed 4 bases, and the junction held 4 bases outside the gene matches. CDR3 nucleotides: TGCGCCAGCAGCCAAGACGTAGCGGGAGCATACGAGCAGTACGTC. Its protein product is CASSQDVAGAYEQYV.

The V and J genes are TRBV29-1 and TRBJ2-1; tentative D call: TRBD1 (6 bases). Trimming took 7 bases from V and 5 from J, leaving 18 bases between them. Germline assignment: CDR1 SQVTM and CDR2 ANQGSEA. This CDR3 contains 14 residues. The DNA of the CDR3 is TGCAGCGGACGCAGGGGAGCCCCCAACAATGAGCAGTTCTTC. Encoded protein: CSGRRGAPNNEQFF.

This clonotype was picked up a small number of times. The rearrangement joins TRBV7-9 to TRBJ2-1, with TRBD2 matching over 8 bases. The CDR3 totals 17 residues. The J segment lost 7 bases and the V segment lost 0 bases, leaving 11 bases of the junction unmatched. Germline CDR1 is SEHNR and CDR2 is FQNEAQ (reference sequence). In DNA form, the CDR3 reads TGTGCCAGCAGCTTAGCGCTCTCGGACCTAGCGGGTAATGAGCAGTTCTTC. This encodes CASSLALSDLAGNEQFF.

This clonotype has just a few counts. This chain joins TRBV19 and TRBJ2-2, with TRBD2 matching 12 bases. The CDR3 runs 18 residues. V lost 5 bases to trimming and J lost 5 bases; unmatched junction nucleotides: 12. Germline loops: CDR1 LNHDA, CDR2 SQIVND (reference sequence). The CDR3 sequence is CASSQLAGGVLGTGELFF. DNA of the CDR3: TGTGCCAGTAGTCAACTAGCGGGAGGTGTTTTGGGGACCGGGGAGCTGTTTTTT.

This clonotype was seen many times. This sequence joins TRBV7-2 and TRBJ1-1, with D perhaps matching TRBD1 (6 bases). CDR1 SGHTA and CDR2 FQGNSA come from the germline V gene. This CDR3 has 15 amino acids. Trimming cost V 5 bases and J 4 bases, with 17 bases left between them. The CDR3 reads CASSPHLQGGTEAFF. CDR3 DNA: TGTGCCAGCAGCCCCCACCTACAGGGAGGCACTGAAGCTTTCTTT.

This clonotype has a count of ten or more. The gene calls are TRBV7-2 and TRBJ1-5; 7 bases are shared with TRBD1. V shed 5 bases, J shed 5 bases, and the junction held 3 bases outside the gene matches. Germline assignment: CDR1 SGHTA and CDR2 FQGNSA. The CDR3 runs 13 residues. For the CDR3, the DNA is TGTGCCAGCAGCCGTGACAGGGATCAGCCCCAGCATTTT. Amino acids: CASSRDRDQPQHF.

This clonotype is a singleton in its sample. The chain carries TRBV5-1 and TRBJ2-5; 10 bases match TRBD1. The CDR3 covers 15 residues. Germline V gives CDR1 SGHRS, CDR2 YFSETQ. V lost 3 bases to trimming and J lost 3 bases; unmatched junction nucleotides: 5. The CDR3 region is CASSSSGTGEETQYF. CDR3 nucleotides: TGCGCCAGCAGCTCTTCCGGGACAGGGGAAGAGACCCAGTACTTC.

The rearrangement links TRBV15 to TRBJ2-3; possibly TRBD2 for D (6 bases). CDR3 length equals 14 residues. Germline CDR1 is LNHNV and CDR2 is YYDKDF (reference sequence). Trimming left V 1 base short and J 5 bases short, with 10 bases between. As DNA, the CDR3 is TGTGCCACCAGCAGAGGACGGGAGCTAGATACGCAGTATTTT. Amino acids: CATSRGRELDTQYF. Supplemented by reference TRBV15 and TRBJ2-3, the full variable domain reads DAMVIQNPRYQVTQFGKPVTLSCSQTLNHNVMYWYQQKSSQAPKLLFHYYDKDFNNEADTPDNFQSRRPNTSFCFLDIRSPGLGDTAMYLCATSRGRELDTQYFGPGTRLTVL.

This clonotype has a count of ten or more. The chain recombines TRBV7-2 with TRBJ1-6; no definite D call. V was shortened by 5 bases and J by 10 bases, with 18 bases between the two germline ends. The CDR3 totals 15 residues. Germline values: CDR1 SGHTA, CDR2 FQGNSA. The CDR3: CASSVDPGERSPLHF. CDR3 nucleotide sequence: TGTGCCAGCAGCGTAGACCCCGGGGAACGATCACCCCTCCACTTT.

A note on this clonotype: Possible read error: a much larger clone is one base away. V and J are TRBV12-3 or TRBV12-4 and TRBJ2-3; tentative D call: TRBD2 (6 bases). Between the trimmed V and J ends, which lost 4 bases and 5 bases, there was a span of 13 bases. This CDR3 has 14 amino acids. The CDR3 sequence: CASSSQPAGDTQYF. The CDR3 DNA sequence: TGTGCCAGCAGTTCGCAACCAGCGGGAGATACGCAGTATTTT.

The V and J genes are TRBV15 and TRBJ1-2, with 7 nucleotides matching TRBD1. CDR3 size: 16 residues. CDR1 is LNHNV and CDR2 is YYDKDF in the germline V gene (reference sequence). The V gene end was trimmed by 3 bases and the J gene end by 1 base; junction bases not matched to a gene: 8. CDR3 amino acids: CATSRGGGGLNYGYTF. The DNA for the CDR3 is TGTGCCACCAGCAGGGGAGGAGGGGGCCTTAACTATGGCTACACCTTC.

This clonotype has just a few counts. CDR3 nucleotide sequence: TGTGCCAGCAGGTCAGGGGGACTTCCTACGACTGAAGCTTTCTTT. Translating gives CASRSGGLPTTEAFF. The chain carries TRBV28 and TRBJ1-1; 7 bases are a match to TRBD1. CDR1 MDHEN and CDR2 SYDVKM come from the germline V gene. This CDR3 has 15 residues. V trimming: 6 bases; J trimming: 5 bases; junction bases outside the gene matches: 12.

The V and J genes are TRBV9 and TRBJ1-6, with a possible D match to TRBD1 (6 bases). Germline V gives CDR1 SGDLS, CDR2 YYNGEE. V was trimmed by 4 bases and J by 10 bases, leaving 18 bases between them. This CDR3 contains 15 residues. The CDR3 nucleotides read TGTGCCAGCAGCCCTCGGGACTTAGACAGGTCACCCCTCCACTTT. Amino acids: CASSPRDLDRSPLHF.

The chain recombines TRBV4-1 with TRBJ1-6; the D gene is possibly TRBD1 (6 bases). CDR3 length: 13 residues. V shed 3 bases and J shed 8 bases, with 8 bases lying between them. CDR1 is MGHRA, CDR2 YSYEKL, per germline. The CDR3 nucleotides are TGCGCCAGCAGCCACAACAGGGATTCACCCCTCCACTTT. Its protein is CASSHNRDSPLHF.

This clonotype was found a few times. J is TRBJ2-1 and V is TRBV12-3 or TRBV12-4; D assignment may be TRBD1 or TRBD2 (5 bases each). With 6 bases removed from V and 6 bases from J, the gap between germline ends came to 18 bases. This CDR3 has 15 amino acids. CDR3 loop: CASSQVTGPTNEQFF. CDR3 nucleotide sequence: TGTGCCAGCAGCCAAGTAACGGGACCGACCAATGAGCAGTTCTTC.

This clonotype has more than one count but fewer than ten. In DNA, the CDR3 is TGTGCCAGCAGTTTTGCGGGCAGGGAGACCCAGTACTTC. This encodes CASSFAGRETQYF. The J gene is TRBJ2-5, the V gene TRBV28; possible D gene TRBD2, 5 bases. The CDR3 runs 13 residues. Trimming removed 3 bases at V and 5 bases at J, with 10 bases between. CDR1 MDHEN and CDR2 SYDVKM come from the germline V gene.

There are a few counts of this clonotype. This sequence joins TRBV7-2 and TRBJ2-5, with 10 bases aligning to TRBD2. The germline CDR1 and CDR2 sequences are SGHTA and FQGNSA. The CDR3 has 16 amino acids. The junction had 8 bases not matched to a gene; V was cut back by 5 bases and J by 2 bases. CDR3: CASSLSSGSLQETQYF. The CDR3 DNA reads TGTGCCAGCAGCCTCTCTAGCGGGAGCTTACAAGAGACCCAGTACTTC.

This clonotype was picked up a small number of times. The V call is TRBV6-5, the J call TRBJ1-1; weak D call: TRBD1 (6 bases). This CDR3 contains 15 residues. V shed 2 bases and J shed 1 base, with 11 bases lying between them. The germline gives CDR1 MNHEY, CDR2 SVGAGI. The CDR3 DNA reads as TGTGCCAGCAGTTACACGCGGGGGGCGAACACTGAAGCTTTCTTT. This translates into CASSYTRGANTEAFF.

The DNA for the CDR3 is TGCGCCAGCAGCCATCAGGGGGATCGTACTGAAGCTTTCTTT. Its protein product is CASSHQGDRTEAFF. The gene calls are TRBV4-1 and TRBJ1-1, with 7 bases lining up with TRBD1. Looked up from germline, CDR1 is MGHRA and CDR2 is YSYEKL. V lost 3 bases and J lost 5; bases outside the gene matches: 6. This CDR3 has 14 residues.

Many counts were recorded for this clonotype. The chain links TRBV11-3 to TRBJ2-1; 7 bases line up with TRBD2. Germline V gene lookup returns CDR1 SGHNT and CDR2 YENEEA. There are 17 residues in the CDR3. The V and J ends lost 1 base and 8 bases, in that order; junction bases with no gene match: 14. CDR3 bases: TGTGCCAGCAGCTTAGGGGTACTAGCGACCCCGACGGATGAGCAGTTCTTC. Amino acid sequence: CASSLGVLATPTDEQFF. Full variable domain (outside the CDR3, taken from reference TRBV11-3 and TRBJ2-1): EAGVVQSPRYKIIEKKQPVAFWCNPISGHNTLYWYLQNLGQGPELLIRYENEEAVDDSQLPKDRFSAERLKGVDSTLKIQPAELGDSAVYLCASSLGVLATPTDEQFFGPGTRLTVL.

This chain links TRBV20-1 with TRBJ2-5, with 7 nucleotides matching TRBD2. The V segment lost 7 bases and the J segment 4 bases; nucleotides outside the gene matches: 15. Germline loops: CDR1 DFQATT, CDR2 SNEGSKA (reference sequence). The CDR3 length is 15 residues. CDR3 nucleotide sequence: TGCAGTGTCTCACTACCACGACTAGCCGGAGAGACCCAGTACTTC. As protein: CSVSLPRLAGETQYF.

V and J are TRBV5-1 and TRBJ2-1; D ambiguous. CDR1 SGHRS and CDR2 YFSETQ come from the germline V gene. The CDR3 consists of 13 residues. V was clipped by 3 bases and J by 8 bases, with 12 bases between them. The CDR3 protein is CASSSSNVYEQFF. CDR3 nucleotide sequence: TGCGCCAGCAGCTCGAGCAACGTGTATGAGCAGTTCTTC.

V usage is TRBV19 and J usage is TRBJ2-1, with TRBD2 as a possible D gene (6 bases). Germline lookup yields CDR1 LNHDA and CDR2 SQIVND (reference sequence). V was shortened by 5 bases and J by 5 bases, with 16 bases between the two germline ends. The CDR3 is 15 residues long. This CDR3 is CASSPTSGTHNEQFF. The CDR3 DNA sequence: TGTGCCAGTAGTCCTACCTCCGGGACTCACAATGAGCAGTTCTTC.

This clonotype was seen at least ten times. The CDR3 nucleotides are TGTGCCAGCAGCGGAAGACCCTTCTCCTACAATGAGCAGTTCTTC. Amino acids: CASSGRPFSYNEQFF. The rearrangement joins TRBV7-2 to TRBJ2-1; no clear D. Germline V gene lookup returns CDR1 SGHTA and CDR2 FQGNSA. CDR3 length: 15 residues. Trimming took 5 bases from V and 0 from J, leaving 11 bases between them.